The 2 T cell receptor beta chains below were found in one sample sequenced in a study of radiotherapy plus CTLA-4 blockade in lung cancer (dated by TCRdb to 2017 to 2018). Library preparation used the immunoSEQ multiplex PCR assay. Here the immuneACCESS table is served through TCRdb, limited to in-frame sequences with V and J called. Missing clones are a known gap in these copies; in checked studies unresolved V genes cover under half, and the rest lacks a known reason. The sample data list 65,000 to 100,000 clones, and 80% to 85% of these were observed just once. The ten largest clones represent 0.65% to 0.95% of the sample. The sample in question was peripheral blood, obtained from a patient treated with radiotherapy plus ipilimumab. Receptors were obtained from a human donor with non-small cell lung cancer who had stable disease on radiotherapy plus ipilimumab.

This clone has only one observation. The V gene is TRBV7-2, the J gene TRBJ2-1, with D perhaps TRBD2 (5 bases). Trimming shortened V by 5 bases and J by 10 bases, and 12 bases separated the two germline ends. The germline CDR1 and CDR2 sequences are SGHTA and FQGNSA. The CDR3 length is 12 residues. CDR3 nucleotide sequence: TGTGCCAGCAGCCTGACCGGGATCGAGCAGTTCTTC. The encoded protein is CASSLTGIEQFF.

The V and J genes are TRBV14 and TRBJ2-2, with 9 bases matching TRBD2. The CDR3 is made up of 17 amino acids. Trimming at V came to 0 bases and at J to 5 bases, leaving 7 bases not matched to a gene. In germline, CDR1 is SGHDN, CDR2 FVKESK. CDR3 residues: CASSQDRGRARTGELFF. In DNA form, the CDR3 reads TGTGCCAGCAGCCAAGATCGCGGGAGGGCCCGAACCGGGGAGCTGTTTTTT.